Listed here are 10 T cell receptor beta chains from one sample, sequenced in a study of T cell repertoires in cytomegalovirus infection (dated by TCRdb to between 2019 and 2020). Sequencing relied on an Illumina HiSeq 1500. The public sequencing data were trimmed at Q25 with fastp and processed into clonotypes with MiXCR by TCRdb, which kept only in-frame beta chains. Rows matching on CDR3 protein sequence are summarized as one entry with the most common DNA and genes. Across this sample there are about 55,000 distinct CDR3 sequences, with over 15% seen only once. The biggest ten clones account for about 68% of the sample. These TCRs' antigens remain unknown. Taken with the paper, the label for treatment or condition translates to: in vitro stimulation with specific CMV peptide epitopes to enrich CMV-specific T cells. The sample here was CD8+ T cells from cultured PBMCs, taken from culture after CMV antigen stimulation. These receptors were obtained from a human donor in good health (CMV status not recorded). Some clones in this sample may be carry-over from other donors' samples.

V and J are TRBV19 and TRBJ2-7; no definite D call. V lost 2 bases, J lost 9 bases, and 14 bases lay in between. Germline V gene data show CDR1 as LNHDA and CDR2 as SQIVND (reference sequence). The CDR3 is 13 amino acids. The CDR3 reads CASSITEPSRQYF. The CDR3 bases are TGTGCCAGTAGTATAACCGAACCCTCGAGGCAGTACTTC.

Only a few counts were recorded for this clonotype. The rearrangement joins TRBV7-3 to TRBJ2-3; 7 positions agree with TRBD1. Germline assignment: CDR1 SGHTA and CDR2 FQGTGA. V lost 5 bases and J lost 5; bases outside the gene matches: 7. CDR3 length equals 14 residues. In DNA form, the CDR3 reads TGTGCCAGCAGCCCGACAGGGAAAGGAGATACGCAGTATTTT. It specifies CASSPTGKGDTQYF. The variable domain in full, completed from reference TRBV7-3 and TRBJ2-3, reads GAGVSQTPSNKVTEKGKYVELRCDPISGHTALYWYRQSLGQGPEFLIYFQGTGAADDSGLPNDRFFAVRPEGSVSTLKIQRTERGDSAVYLCASSPTGKGDTQYFGPGTRLTVL.

The gene calls are TRBV7-2 and TRBJ2-7; D gene uncertain. V lost 5 bases, J lost 3 bases, and 11 bases lay in between. There are 13 residues in the CDR3. The germline V gene encodes CDR1 SGHTA and CDR2 FQGNSA. The CDR3 region is CASSPAPGYEQYF. The CDR3 nucleotides read TGTGCCAGCAGCCCCGCCCCGGGCTACGAGCAGTACTTC.

This clonotype was recorded many times. V is TRBV7-2 and J is TRBJ2-1, with D perhaps TRBD2 (7 bases). The length of the CDR3 is 11 residues. Germline V gene sequence: CDR1 SGHTA, CDR2 FQGNSA. Trimming stripped 10 bases from V and 7 bases from J, with 11 bases between. Here the CDR3 reads CATGGLNEQFF. The CDR3 bases are TGTGCCACCGGGGGGCTGAATGAGCAGTTCTTC.

This clonotype was counted only a few times. The germline gene is not matched at one end of the junction; a read error may be the cause. V gene TRBV7-2 combines with J gene TRBJ1-1; TRBD1 agrees at 7 bases. Per the germline V gene, CDR1 is SGHTA and CDR2 is FQGNSA. The CDR3 spans 15 residues. The CDR3 here is CASSLVGRGLTETFF. In nucleotides, the CDR3 is TGTGCCAGCAGCTTAGTAGGCAGGGGGTTAACTGAAACTTTCTTT.

In this sample, this clonotype turned up many times. This sequence joins TRBV27 and TRBJ2-7; 9 bases agree with TRBD2. Germline values: CDR1 MNHEY, CDR2 SMNVEV (reference sequence). Losses at the gene ends were 2 bases for V and 2 bases for J; bases not matched to a gene: 4. The CDR3 runs to 15 residues. The CDR3, as DNA: TGTGCCAGCAGTTTAACAGCGGGAGGTACCTACGAGCAGTACTTC. Protein sequence: CASSLTAGGTYEQYF.

This chain links TRBV2 with TRBJ1-2, with a weak D call TRBD1 (6 bases). The V end lost 3 bases, the J end lost 8 bases, and 7 bases lay between the germline ends. Germline V CDR1 and CDR2: SNHLY, FYNNEI. The CDR3 has 11 residues. The CDR3 DNA sequence: TGTGCCAGCAGTGACGGGGGCGGCTACACCTTC. Its protein product is CASSDGGGYTF.

This clonotype has a handful of counts. The chain uses TRBV20-1 and TRBJ2-3; TRBD2 is a possible D gene (7 bases). Trimming left V 6 bases short and J 2 bases short, with 21 bases between. This CDR3 has 16 residues. The V gene's germline CDR1 is DFQATT and CDR2 SNEGSKA (reference sequence). In DNA, the CDR3 is TGCAGTGCCCCCTTCTCCCGGGGGGCGTACACAGATACGCAGTATTTT. It translates to CSAPFSRGAYTDTQYF.

This chain links TRBV7-2 with TRBJ1-2; no definite D call. Trimming took 2 bases from V and 5 from J, leaving 15 bases between them. Germline assignment: CDR1 SGHTA and CDR2 FQGNSA. The CDR3 totals 15 residues. The CDR3 region is CASSLNFGPEYGYTF. CDR3 nucleotides: TGTGCCAGCAGCTTAAATTTCGGGCCAGAGTATGGCTACACCTTC.

The CDR3 DNA follows: TGTGCCAGCACCATAAGACAGGTTAGCTCCTACGAGCAGTACTTC. It specifies CASTIRQVSSYEQYF. V usage is TRBV7-3 and J usage is TRBJ2-7, with a possible D match to TRBD1 (6 bases). The CDR3 spans 15 residues. Trimming shortened V by 7 bases and J by 0 bases, and 16 bases separated the two germline ends. Germline V lookup: CDR1 SGHTA, CDR2 FQGTGA.